These 17 T cell receptor beta chains originate from one sample sequenced in a study of shared clonotypes between healthy human individuals (dated by TCRdb to 2020 to 2021). CD8 naive samples consisted of CD45RO-negative cells that were positively selected for CCR7, yielding a CD45RA+CCR7+ population without TemRA cells. Preparation of the library involved the immunoSEQ multiplex PCR assay. TCRdb retrieved this table from immuneACCESS and kept in-frame rearrangements only. Not all clones are present; in checked studies, unresolved V genes account for under half, and no reason is known for the remainder. Within this sample are roughly 2,000,000 clones, with about 95% of them counted one time only. Under 1.5% of the sample comes from the top ten. The sequenced sample consisted of naive CD8+ T cells sorted from blood. The cell subset or site tag for this specimen amounts to: CD45RA+CCR7+. The receptors stem from a man younger than 35 in good health.

As regards this clone: In the same sample, other DNA sequences code for this CDR3. The gene calls are TRBV30 and TRBJ2-7; D is unclear. Germline lookup yields CDR1 GTSNPN and CDR2 SVGIG (reference sequence). CDR3 size: 12 residues. V was pared by 0 bases and J by 1 base, with 4 bases between. Here the CDR3 reads CAWSVGSYEQYF. CDR3 coding DNA: TGTGCCTGGAGTGTAGGTTCCTACGAGCAGTACTTC.

The chain links TRBV2 to TRBJ1-4, with TRBD1 matching over 8 bases. The J segment lost 2 bases and the V segment lost 4 bases, leaving 12 bases of the junction unmatched. Germline V CDR1 and CDR2: SNHLY, FYNNEI. The CDR3 is 18 amino acids. The CDR3 here is CASSAGQARMGTNEKLFF. The CDR3 DNA sequence: TGTGCCAGCAGTGCGGGACAGGCCCGTATGGGGACTAATGAAAAACTGTTTTTT. Supplemented by reference TRBV2 and TRBJ1-4, the full variable domain reads EPEVTQTPSHQVTQMGQEVILRCVPISNHLYFYWYRQILGQKVEFLVSFYNNEISEKSEIFDDQFSVERPDGSNFTLKIRSTKLEDSAMYFCASSAGQARMGTNEKLFFGSGTQLSVL.

Of note for this clone: The same CDR3 can be traced to other DNA sequences in this sample. The chain has TRBV4-1 and TRBJ2-7; possibly TRBD1 for D (5 bases). With 1 base removed from V and 1 base from J, the gap between germline ends came to 8 bases. CDR3 length: 14 amino acids. Germline V gene data show CDR1 as MGHRA and CDR2 as YSYEKL. The chain's CDR3 is CASSQVQGSYEQYF. CDR3 in DNA: TGCGCCAGCAGCCAAGTGCAGGGTTCCTACGAGCAGTACTTC.

The chain employs TRBV19 and TRBJ1-5; 9 bases are shared with TRBD1. V was pared by 0 bases and J by 2 bases, with 11 bases of the junction left unmatched. CDR1 LNHDA and CDR2 SQIVND come from the germline V gene (reference sequence). This CDR3 is built from 19 residues. CDR3 DNA: TGTGCCAGTAGTATAGATCTCCGGGACAGGGTTTATGGCAATCAGCCCCAGCATTTT. It codes for CASSIDLRDRVYGNQPQHF.

The rearrangement links TRBV27 to TRBJ2-1; a weak D match, TRBD1 (6 bases). The CDR3 is 14 amino acids. Germline CDR1 reads MNHEY; CDR2 reads SMNVEV (reference sequence). V shed 2 bases and J shed 7 bases, with 12 bases lying between them. CDR3 residues: CASSLTARGNEQFF. CDR3 DNA sequence: TGTGCCAGCAGTTTAACGGCTAGGGGGAATGAGCAGTTCTTC.

J is TRBJ1-6 and V is TRBV5-5; 7 nucleotides agree with TRBD1. Germline V lookup: CDR1 SGHKS, CDR2 YYEKEE (reference sequence). The V segment lost 0 bases and the J segment 10 bases; nucleotides outside the gene matches: 7. The CDR3 is 15 amino acids. CDR3 nucleotide sequence: TGTGCCAGCAGCTTGGAAGGAGGGGGCACATCACCCCTCCACTTT. Its translation is CASSLEGGGTSPLHF.

CDR3 region: CASSLFQGRETQYF. CDR3 DNA sequence: TGTGCCAGCAGCTTATTTCAGGGGAGGGAGACCCAGTACTTC. J is TRBJ2-5 and V is TRBV13; either TRBD1 or TRBD2 may supply D (6 bases each). The germline CDR1 and CDR2 sequences are PRHDT and FYEKMQ (reference sequence). V lost 2 bases, J lost 5 bases, and 12 bases lay in between. The CDR3 runs to 14 residues.

The CDR3 sequence: CASRLGLTYEQYF. In DNA, the CDR3 is TGTGCAAGTCGCTTAGGACTAACCTACGAGCAGTACTTC. The V and J genes are TRBV12-2 and TRBJ2-7; the listed D gene, TRBD2, was not tested against the DNA. TRBV12-2 is noted as a pseudogene. The CDR3 is 13 amino acids.

The J gene is TRBJ2-2, the V gene TRBV11-3; 7 bases map to TRBD2. The CDR3 is made up of 16 amino acids. V was clipped by 1 base and J by 6 bases; unmatched bases: 8. CDR1 SGHNT and CDR2 YENEEA come from the germline V gene. CDR3 loop: CASSLASAGVAGELFF. CDR3 nucleotide sequence: TGTGCCAGCAGCTTAGCAAGTGCGGGAGTGGCCGGGGAGCTGTTTTTT.

V and J are TRBV9 and TRBJ1-2, with D possibly matching TRBD1 (6 bases). This CDR3 has 16 amino acids. Trimming pared 4 bases from V and 5 bases from J, leaving 21 bases between. Germline CDR1 SGDLS, CDR2 YYNGEE. The CDR3, as DNA: TGTGCCAGCAGCACACCAGTGGACAGTCCGGAGTATGGCTACACCTTC. This gives the protein CASSTPVDSPEYGYTF.

The chain recombines TRBV4-1 with TRBJ1-1, with 7 nucleotides matching TRBD1. Germline values: CDR1 MGHRA, CDR2 YSYEKL. V trimming: 5 bases; J trimming: 7 bases; junction bases outside the gene matches: 7. CDR3 size: 13 residues. As DNA, the CDR3 is TGCGCCAGCAGCTCAACAGGGGACGATGAAGCTTTCTTT. Amino acids: CASSSTGDDEAFF.

This clone was picked up one time. The chain couples TRBV9 to TRBJ2-3; 11 nucleotides agree with TRBD2. V shed 6 bases and J 3 bases; nucleotides not matched to a gene: 6. The germline V gene has CDR1 SGDLS and CDR2 YYNGEE. The CDR3 runs to 15 residues. Here the CDR3 DNA reads TGTGCCAGCAACTTAGCGGGAGGGCCGACAGATACGCAGTATTTT. It is translated as CASNLAGGPTDTQYF.

V and J are TRBV10-3 and TRBJ2-7, with D perhaps TRBD1 (7 bases). Trimming removed 1 base from V and 4 bases from J, with 14 bases in between. From germline, CDR1 is ENHRY and CDR2 SYGVKD. This CDR3 contains 15 residues. CDR3 in DNA: TGTGCCATCAGTGAGTTCGACAGGGCGGGATACGAGCAGTACTTC. Translated, it gives CAISEFDRAGYEQYF.

The chain combines TRBV30 with TRBJ1-4; 9 bases map to TRBD1. The CDR3 is 13 residues long. The germline V gene encodes CDR1 GTSNPN and CDR2 SVGIG (reference sequence). V was clipped by 5 bases and J by 5 bases; unmatched bases: 3. The CDR3 region has the DNA TGTGCCTGGTCCGGGACAGGGAATGAAAAACTGTTTTTT. This gives the protein CAWSGTGNEKLFF.

A note on this clone: The same CDR3 is also encoded by other DNA sequences in this sample. The rearrangement joins TRBV9 to TRBJ2-5, with a possible D match to TRBD2 (5 bases). The CDR3 runs to 14 residues. V lost 0 bases and J 5 bases, leaving 11 bases between the germline ends. Germline CDR1 SGDLS, CDR2 YYNGEE. Written as DNA, the CDR3 is TGTGCCAGCAGCGTAGGGGATAGGGAGGAGACCCAGTACTTC. Translation gives CASSVGDREETQYF.

V is TRBV13 and J is TRBJ2-1; D is unresolved. V lost 5 bases, J lost 6 bases, and 14 bases lay in between. CDR1 is PRHDT and CDR2 is FYEKMQ in the germline V gene (reference sequence). The CDR3 length is 14 residues. The CDR3 DNA follows: TGTGCCAGCAGCCCCGAGAGGAAGTTCAATGAGCAGTTCTTC. As protein: CASSPERKFNEQFF.

This clone was observed once. This sequence joins TRBV10-1 and TRBJ2-1; 12 nucleotides line up with TRBD2. J lost 12 bases, V lost 2 bases, and 8 bases had no gene match. CDR3 length: 15 residues. The germline V gene has CDR1 WNHNN and CDR2 SYGVQD (reference sequence). The chain's CDR3 is CASSESRLAGALQFF. DNA for the CDR3: TGCGCCAGCAGTGAGAGTAGACTAGCGGGAGCCCTGCAGTTCTTC.